This entry lists 11 T cell receptor beta chains sequenced from one sample in a study of STAT5B mutations in CD4+ large granular lymphocyte leukemia. Clones were sequenced by immunoSEQ multiplex PCR, and TCRdb holds only the in-frame ones, with some missing. The sample lists tens of thousands of clones, 82% occurring once. The specimen was CD4+ T cells from blood buffy coats. The receptor source for this set is a human donor in good health.

The rearrangement joins TRBV6-6 to TRBJ1-1; D gene uncertain. Germline V gene sequence: CDR1 MNHNY, CDR2 SVGAGI (reference sequence). The CDR3 runs to 13 residues. The V gene lost 3 bases and the J gene lost 5 bases, with 10 bases spanning the gap. The DNA for the CDR3 is TGTGCCAGCAGTTATCGTTATTTGACTGAAGCTTTCTTT. Amino acid sequence: CASSYRYLTEAFF.

The chain is built from TRBV28 and TRBJ2-1; D is undetermined. This CDR3 spans 14 amino acids. V lost 3 bases and J lost 10, with 16 bases in between. Germline lookup yields CDR1 MDHEN and CDR2 SYDVKM. In DNA form, the CDR3 reads TGTGCCAGCAGTTTTGGTGGAACCCGGCGCGAGCAGTTCTTC. This translates into CASSFGGTRREQFF.

V and J are TRBV4-3 and TRBJ2-3; D ambiguous. The CDR3 covers 15 residues. V shed 0 bases and J shed 2 bases, with 9 bases lying between them. Germline CDR1 is LGHNA and CDR2 is YSLEER. The CDR3 DNA is TGCGCCAGCAGCCAAGACCCCTCTACCACAGATACGCAGTATTTT. Translating gives CASSQDPSTTDTQYF.

This sequence joins TRBV28 and TRBJ1-5, with TRBD1 as a possible D gene (5 bases). Trimming stripped 3 bases from V and 8 bases from J, with 11 bases between. The germline CDR1 and CDR2 sequences are MDHEN and SYDVKM. This CDR3 is 13 amino acids long. CDR3 in amino acids: CASSFSGTEPQHF. CDR3 nucleotides: TGTGCCAGCAGTTTCTCCGGGACGGAGCCCCAGCATTTT.

The chain joins TRBV2 to TRBJ2-3; possibly TRBD2 for D (5 bases). CDR3 length equals 18 residues. Between the trimmed V and J ends, which lost 2 bases and 4 bases, there was a span of 22 bases. Germline CDR1 is SNHLY and CDR2 is FYNNEI. The CDR3 loop reads CASSETSGRVARSDTQYF. The CDR3 DNA reads as TGTGCCAGCAGTGAAACGTCGGGGAGAGTTGCTCGGTCAGATACGCAGTATTTT.

The chain combines TRBV27 with TRBJ1-1; D is possibly TRBD1 (5 bases). CDR1 is MNHEY and CDR2 is SMNVEV in the germline V gene (reference sequence). The V end lost 5 bases, the J end lost 2 bases, and 15 bases lay between the germline ends. This CDR3 region has 15 residues. The CDR3 protein is CASSRRGGVNTEAFF. The DNA for the CDR3 is TGTGCCAGCAGTCGTCGTGGGGGGGTCAACACTGAAGCTTTCTTT.

The CDR3 sequence: CASSSEGGRGTGELFF. The CDR3 coding sequence is TGTGCCAGCAGCTCTGAGGGGGGGAGGGGCACCGGGGAGCTGTTTTTT. The gene calls are TRBV7-2 and TRBJ2-2, with D possibly TRBD2 on 7 matching bases. V was shortened by 4 bases and J by 4 bases, with 16 bases between the two germline ends. This CDR3 contains 16 residues. Germline V gene data show CDR1 as SGHTA and CDR2 as FQGNSA.

The genes are TRBV7-9 and TRBJ2-1, with no clear D. Trimming shortened V by 1 base and J by 9 bases, and 7 bases separated the two germline ends. From germline, CDR1 is SEHNR and CDR2 FQNEAQ (reference sequence). The CDR3 totals 12 residues. CDR3 sequence (DNA): TGTGCCAGCAGCTTAGTTGGCTTTGAGCAGTTCTTC. Translation: CASSLVGFEQFF. Based on the CDR3 plus reference TRBV7-9 and TRBJ2-1, the full variable domain is DTGVSQNPRHKITKRGQNVTFRCDPISEHNRLYWYRQTLGQGPEFLTYFQNEAQLEKSRLLSDRFSAERPKGSFSTLEIQRTEQGDSAMYLCASSLVGFEQFFGPGTRLTVL.

The gene calls are TRBV6-1 and TRBJ2-7, with D perhaps TRBD2 (5 bases). Trimming removed 6 bases from V and 4 bases from J, with 16 bases in between. The germline V gene encodes CDR1 MNHNS and CDR2 SASEGT. CDR3 length: 14 residues. The chain's CDR3 is CASSEGLTFYEQYF. As DNA, the CDR3 is TGTGCCAGCAGCGAGGGCCTCACCTTTTACGAGCAGTACTTC.

The genes are TRBV4-3 and TRBJ2-1; 12 bases match TRBD2. After removal of 4 bases from V and 6 bases from J, the junction contained 4 bases not matched to a gene. CDR1 is LGHNA, CDR2 YSLEER, per germline. The length of the CDR3 is 15 residues. The CDR3 nucleotides read TGCGCCAGCAGCCGACTAGCGGGGGAGAGCAATGAGCAGTTCTTC. Residues: CASSRLAGESNEQFF.

This clone was observed a few times. The gene calls are TRBV30 and TRBJ1-1; a weak D match, TRBD1 (5 bases). CDR3 length: 15 amino acids. The V and J ends lost 4 bases and 1 base respectively, with 16 bases between them. CDR1 and CDR2 from the germline V gene are GTSNPN and SVGIG (reference sequence). CDR3 amino acids: CAWTAQTRANTEAFF. The CDR3 nucleotides are TGTGCCTGGACTGCGCAGACCAGGGCGAACACTGAAGCTTTCTTT.